This TCR beta chain originates from a study of Graves' ophthalmopathy and Graves' hyperthyroidism. This clonotype was seen ten or more times. As the template, RNA transcripts were used to amplify TCR beta CDR3 regions. Investigators did first-round RT-PCR with HTBI primers, then second-round multiplex PCR. TCRdb recomputed calls from the multiplex PCR reads with MiXCR, one row per CDR3 protein. The data show hundreds of thousands of distinct CDR3 sequences, with around 21% seen just once and around 3% held by the top ten. This CDR3 region has 13 residues. Germline V lookup: CDR1 SGDLS, CDR2 YYNGEE. The V gene lost 0 bases and the J gene lost 7 bases, with 10 bases spanning the gap.

The source is a woman between 18 and 30 years old with stable Graves' hyperthyroidism. Sequencing was done on a sample of peripheral blood. The chain couples TRBV9 to TRBJ1-1, with a tentative D call TRBD1 (5 bases). In nucleotides, the CDR3 is TGTGCCAGCAGCGTAGTGGGCCAGGGTGAAGCTTTCTTT. It translates to CASSVVGQGEAFF.